A selection of T cell receptor beta chains follows, all from one sample in a study of Ad26.COV2.S vaccination and SARS-CoV-2 variants. The table came from immunoSEQ multiplex PCR; TCRdb's copy has only in-frame clones and leaves some out. The sample lists about 440,000 clones, around 88% occurring once. The sample was peripheral blood, taken in a trial of Ad26.COV2.S vaccine versus placebo. The receptors were sampled from a person between 18 and 65 years old who received the Ad26.COV2.S COVID-19 vaccine or a placebo. Each CDR3 is given with its conserved first and last residue. The D gene is left open where the match is weak. Clone size is stated in some rows and not others, as once, few, many or a class when expanded.

d_call,clone_size,j_call,v_call,cdr3_nt,cdr3_aa
.,.,TRBJ1-2,TRBV5-4,TGTGCCAGCAGCGGGGGGCAATATGGCTACACCTTC,CASSGGQYGYTF
TRBD2,.,TRBJ2-2,TRBV27,TGTGCCAGCACTATAAGCGGGAGGCTCGGGGAGCTGTTTTTT,CASTISGRLGELFF
.,.,TRBJ1-4,TRBV3-1/TRBV3-2,TGTGCCAGCAGCCACACTGTTCGAGGGCCTAATGAAAAACTGTTTTTT,CASSHTVRGPNEKLFF
TRBD2,.,TRBJ2-7,TRBV2,TGTGCCAGCAGCGGCAGGGTAGCGGGAAGTTCCGAGCAGTACTTC,CASSGRVAGSSEQYF
.,.,TRBJ2-3,TRBV5-1,TGCGCCAGCAGCTTGGTTCGGGCTGCAGATACGCAGTATTTT,CASSLVRAADTQYF
.,.,TRBJ1-1,TRBV9,TGTGCCAGCAGCGTATCAACGAACACTGAAGCTTTCTTT,CASSVSTNTEAFF
TRBD1,.,TRBJ1-6,TRBV7-8,TGTGCCAGCAGCTCCCGGACAGGGGATAATTCACCCCTCCACTTT,CASSSRTGDNSPLHF
.,.,TRBJ1-2,TRBV19,TGTGCCCTACCCGGGACCTCCTATGGCTACACCTTC,CALPGTSYGYTF
TRBD1,.,TRBJ2-1,TRBV12-3/TRBV12-4,TGTGCCAGCAGCCCCGATACCAGGGGGGAGCAGTTCTTC,CASSPDTRGEQFF
.,.,TRBJ1-2,TRBV5-4,TGTGCCAGCAACCAAGCAGCGCATAACTATGGCTACACCTTC,CASNQAAHNYGYTF
.,few,TRBJ1-6,TRBV11-1,TGTGCCAGCAGCTCACAGAGGGGTTCACCCCTCCACTTT,CASSSQRGSPLHF
.,once,TRBJ1-1,TRBV5-6,TGTGCCAGCAGCTTGGCTGTTCAGGCCCTGAACACTGAAGCTTTCTTT,CASSLAVQALNTEAFF
.,.,TRBJ1-1,TRBV30,TGTGCCTGGAGTCTGCCGAACACTGAAGCTTTCTTT,CAWSLPNTEAFF
TRBD1,.,TRBJ2-7,TRBV27,TGTGCCAGCAGTAAAACCGGGACAGTGACCTACGAGCAGTACTTC,CASSKTGTVTYEQYF
.,once,TRBJ2-5,TRBV2,TGTGCCAGCAGTGCTCTGGGGGCGGCTCGGGAGACCCAGTACTTC,CASSALGAARETQYF
TRBD2,.,TRBJ2-3,TRBV29-1,TGCAGCGCCGGAAAAGCGGGAGGGCCTATAGATACGCAGTATTTT,CSAGKAGGPIDTQYF
TRBD1,.,TRBJ1-2,TRBV19,TGTGCCAGTAGTATAGATACAGGGGGCTATGGCTACACCTTC,CASSIDTGGYGYTF
.,.,TRBJ2-7,TRBV6-2/TRBV6-3,TGTGCCAGCAGTTACCCCCCGACAGCGACCTACGAGCAGTACTTC,CASSYPPTATYEQYF
.,.,TRBJ2-5,TRBV7-2,TGTGCCAGCCTAGTAGGAGGGCCCCAAGAGACCCAGTACTTC,CASLVGGPQETQYF
TRBD1,.,TRBJ2-2,TRBV7-3,TGTGCCAGCAGCTCGACCGCGACAGGGGACCCCGGGGAGCTGTTTTTT,CASSSTATGDPGELFF
.,.,TRBJ2-1,TRBV5-4,TGTGCCAGCAGCTCCGGACCTTACAATGAGCAGTTCTTC,CASSSGPYNEQFF
.,.,TRBJ2-3,TRBV6-5,TGTGCCAGCAGGGTCCCCGGAGGTCGAACAGATACGCAGTATTTT,CASRVPGGRTDTQYF
.,few,TRBJ2-1,TRBV6-2/TRBV6-3,TGTGCCAGCAGTTACTTATTAGGACAACCGGGGTACAATGAGCAGTTCTTC,CASSYLLGQPGYNEQFF
.,.,TRBJ2-7,TRBV28,TGTGCCAGCAGTTTCATAGGGGAGCAGTACTTC,CASSFIGEQYF
.,.,TRBJ1-6,TRBV4-3,TGCGCCAGCAGCCAAGATCTTAACAGACGAGCACCCCTCCACTTT,CASSQDLNRRAPLHF
TRBD1,.,TRBJ2-7,TRBV10-3,TGTGCCATCAGTGATATAGGGACAGGGACCGAGCAGTACTTC,CAISDIGTGTEQYF
.,few,TRBJ2-7,TRBV5-1,TGCGCCAGCAGCTTCAACGGGAACGAGCAGTACTTC,CASSFNGNEQYF
.,.,TRBJ2-7,TRBV19,TGTGCCAGTAGTATTCACAGGGTTGGGGAGCAGTACTTC,CASSIHRVGEQYF